This T cell receptor beta chain was sequenced for a study of blood T cell repertoires in COVID-19. In the study overall: COVID-19 samples from acute and convalescent phases originated in the United States, Italy and Spain. Sources were T cells, B-cell-depleted T cells, or PBMCs; the material itself was cDNA or gDNA.

The study recruited people aged roughly 18 to 100 years across approximately 24 US areas. Authors' processing steps: Amplifying reference gene primers gave estimates of nucleated cell counts. Produced via immunoSEQ multiplex PCR; TCRdb's table is partial and in-frame only. V and J calls and clone size come straight from that table; D and trimming were deduced from the DNA. The sample yields more than 250,000 clones, approximately 90% seen once. This CDR3 spans 14 amino acids. CDR1 is MDHEN and CDR2 is SYDVKM in the germline V gene. Trimming pared 4 bases from V and 7 bases from J, leaving 11 bases between.

The sample comprised PBMCs or T cells enriched from blood (not recorded which). The chain uses TRBV28 and TRBJ1-6; D may be TRBD1 (5 bases). The origin of this receptor is a woman aged 40 to 55 with acute COVID-19. The CDR3 DNA sequence: TGTGCCAGCAGTTACAGGATCGGGAATTCACCCCTCCACTTT. It specifies CASSYRIGNSPLHF.